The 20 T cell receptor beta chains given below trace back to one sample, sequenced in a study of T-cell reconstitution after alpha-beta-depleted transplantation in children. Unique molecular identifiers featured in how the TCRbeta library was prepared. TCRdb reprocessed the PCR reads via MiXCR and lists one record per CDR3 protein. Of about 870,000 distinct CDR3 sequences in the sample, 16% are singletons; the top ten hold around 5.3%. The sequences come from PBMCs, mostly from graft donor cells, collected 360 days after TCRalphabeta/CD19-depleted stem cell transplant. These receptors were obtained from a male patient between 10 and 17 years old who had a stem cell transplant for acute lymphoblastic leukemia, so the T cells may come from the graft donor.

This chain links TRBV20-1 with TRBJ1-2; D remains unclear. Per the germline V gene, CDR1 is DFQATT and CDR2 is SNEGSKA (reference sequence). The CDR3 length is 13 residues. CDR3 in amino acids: CTPPPVLGYGYTF. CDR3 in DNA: TGCACTCCCCCCCCGGTTCTTGGCTATGGCTACACCTTC.

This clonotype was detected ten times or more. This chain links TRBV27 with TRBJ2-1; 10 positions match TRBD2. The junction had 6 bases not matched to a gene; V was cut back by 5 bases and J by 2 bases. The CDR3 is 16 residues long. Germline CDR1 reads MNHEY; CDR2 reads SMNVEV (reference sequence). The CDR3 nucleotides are TGTGCCAGCAGTCTCTTAGCGGGAGGCCCCTACAATGAGCAGTTCTTC. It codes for CASSLLAGGPYNEQFF.

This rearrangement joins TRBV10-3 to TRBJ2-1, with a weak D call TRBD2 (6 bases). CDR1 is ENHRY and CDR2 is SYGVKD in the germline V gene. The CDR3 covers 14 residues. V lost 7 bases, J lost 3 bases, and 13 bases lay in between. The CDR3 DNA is TGTGCCATCACCGGGGACTGGATCTACAATGAGCAGTTCTTC. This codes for CAITGDWIYNEQFF.

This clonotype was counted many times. CDR3 residues: CSARDWRDTQYF. In nucleotides, the CDR3 is TGCAGTGCTAGAGATTGGCGGGATACGCAGTATTTT. The chain recombines TRBV20-1 with TRBJ2-3; D is unclear. CDR3 length: 12 residues. Germline lookup yields CDR1 DFQATT and CDR2 SNEGSKA (reference sequence). The V and J ends lost 0 bases and 6 bases respectively, with 7 bases between them.

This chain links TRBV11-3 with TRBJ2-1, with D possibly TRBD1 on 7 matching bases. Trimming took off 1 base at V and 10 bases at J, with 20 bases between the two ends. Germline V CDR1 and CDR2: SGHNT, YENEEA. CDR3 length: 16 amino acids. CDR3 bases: TGTGCCAGCAGCTTAGTCCCGGGACTCACGACAGGGGAGCAGTTCTTC. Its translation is CASSLVPGLTTGEQFF.

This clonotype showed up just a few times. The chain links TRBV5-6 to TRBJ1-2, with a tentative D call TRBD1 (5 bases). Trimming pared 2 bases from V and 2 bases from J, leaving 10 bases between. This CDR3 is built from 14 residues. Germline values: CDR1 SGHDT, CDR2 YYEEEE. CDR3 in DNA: TGTGCCAGCAGCTTTTTACAGGAAAACTATGGCTACACCTTC. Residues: CASSFLQENYGYTF.

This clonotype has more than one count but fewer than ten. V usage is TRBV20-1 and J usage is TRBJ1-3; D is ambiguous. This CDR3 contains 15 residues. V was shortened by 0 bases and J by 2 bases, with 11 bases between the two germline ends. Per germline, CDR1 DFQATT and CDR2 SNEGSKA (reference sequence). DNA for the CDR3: TGCAGTGCTAGAGATCGCGCGGGCGCTGGAAACACCATATATTTT. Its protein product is CSARDRAGAGNTIYF.

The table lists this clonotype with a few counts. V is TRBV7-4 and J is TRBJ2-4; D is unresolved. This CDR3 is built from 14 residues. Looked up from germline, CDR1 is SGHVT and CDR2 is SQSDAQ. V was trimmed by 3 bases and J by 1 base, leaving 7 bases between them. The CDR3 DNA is TGTGCCAGCAGCTTTTGTAGCGCCAAAAACATTCAGTACTTC. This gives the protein CASSFCSAKNIQYF.

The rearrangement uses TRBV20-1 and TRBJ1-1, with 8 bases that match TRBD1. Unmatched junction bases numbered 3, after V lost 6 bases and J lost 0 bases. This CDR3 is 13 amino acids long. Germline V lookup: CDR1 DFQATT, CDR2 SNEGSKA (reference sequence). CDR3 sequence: CSAGQDMNTEAFF. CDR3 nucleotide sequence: TGCAGTGCGGGACAGGACATGAACACTGAAGCTTTCTTT.

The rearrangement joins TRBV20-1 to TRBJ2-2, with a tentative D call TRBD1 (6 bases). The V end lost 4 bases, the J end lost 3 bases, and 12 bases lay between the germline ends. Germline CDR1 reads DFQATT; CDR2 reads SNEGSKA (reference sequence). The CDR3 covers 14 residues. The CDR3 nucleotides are TGCAGTGCTACAAGGACAGCCTACACCGGGGAGCTGTTTTTT. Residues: CSATRTAYTGELFF.

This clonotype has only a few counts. DNA of the CDR3: TGTGCCAGCAGCCGACCGGCAGGGGGCGATCAAGGAACGGAGCTGTTTTTT. Translating gives CASSRPAGGDQGTELFF. The V and J genes are TRBV27 and TRBJ2-2; 8 bases line up with TRBD1. This CDR3 is 17 amino acids long. Looked up from germline, CDR1 is MNHEY and CDR2 is SMNVEV (reference sequence). Trimming took 6 bases from V and 10 from J; bases not matched to a gene: 19.

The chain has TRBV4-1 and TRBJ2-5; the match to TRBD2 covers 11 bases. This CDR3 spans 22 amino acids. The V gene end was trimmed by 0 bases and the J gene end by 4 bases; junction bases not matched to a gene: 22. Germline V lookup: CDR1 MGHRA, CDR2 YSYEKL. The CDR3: CASSQEAGWGLLAGDRGETQYF. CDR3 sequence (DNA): TGCGCCAGCAGCCAAGAAGCTGGGTGGGGGTTACTAGCGGGAGATCGAGGAGAGACCCAGTACTTC.

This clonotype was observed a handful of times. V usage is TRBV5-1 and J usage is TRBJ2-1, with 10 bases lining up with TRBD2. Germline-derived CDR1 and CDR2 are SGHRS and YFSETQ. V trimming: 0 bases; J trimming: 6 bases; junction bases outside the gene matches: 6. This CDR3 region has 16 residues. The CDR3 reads CASSLVASGRTNEQFF. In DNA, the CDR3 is TGCGCCAGCAGCTTGGTGGCTAGCGGGAGAACCAATGAGCAGTTCTTC.

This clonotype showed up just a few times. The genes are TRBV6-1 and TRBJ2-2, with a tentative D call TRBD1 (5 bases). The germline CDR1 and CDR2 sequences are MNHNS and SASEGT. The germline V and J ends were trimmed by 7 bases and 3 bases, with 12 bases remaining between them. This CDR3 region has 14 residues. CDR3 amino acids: CASKAQGYTGELFF. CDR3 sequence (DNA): TGTGCCAGCAAAGCGCAGGGCTACACCGGGGAGCTGTTTTTT.

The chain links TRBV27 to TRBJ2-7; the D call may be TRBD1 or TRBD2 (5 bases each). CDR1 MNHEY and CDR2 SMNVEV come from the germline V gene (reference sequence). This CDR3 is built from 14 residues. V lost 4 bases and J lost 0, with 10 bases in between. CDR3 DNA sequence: TGTGCCAGCAGTTATTGGGGGACCTCCTACGAGCAGTACTTC. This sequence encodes CASSYWGTSYEQYF.

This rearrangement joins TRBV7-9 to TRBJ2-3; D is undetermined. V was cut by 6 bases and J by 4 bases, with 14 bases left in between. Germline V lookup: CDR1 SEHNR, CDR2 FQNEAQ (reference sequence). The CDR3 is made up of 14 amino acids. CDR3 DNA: TGTGCCAGCAGTCCACGCGATTCCCCAGATACGCAGTATTTT. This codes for CASSPRDSPDTQYF.

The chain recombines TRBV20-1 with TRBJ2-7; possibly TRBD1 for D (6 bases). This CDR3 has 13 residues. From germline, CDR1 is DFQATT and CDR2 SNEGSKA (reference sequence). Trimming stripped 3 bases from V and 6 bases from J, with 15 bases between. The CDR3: CSASPSTGIEQYF. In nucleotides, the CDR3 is TGCAGTGCTAGTCCTTCCACAGGGATCGAGCAGTACTTC.

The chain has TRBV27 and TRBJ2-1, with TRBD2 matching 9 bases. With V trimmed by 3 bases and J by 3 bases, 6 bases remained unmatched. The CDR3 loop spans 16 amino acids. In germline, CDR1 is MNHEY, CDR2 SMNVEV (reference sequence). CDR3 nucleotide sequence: TGTGCCAGCAGTTTGGGGACTAGCCCCTTCTACAATGAGCAGTTCTTC. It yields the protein CASSLGTSPFYNEQFF.

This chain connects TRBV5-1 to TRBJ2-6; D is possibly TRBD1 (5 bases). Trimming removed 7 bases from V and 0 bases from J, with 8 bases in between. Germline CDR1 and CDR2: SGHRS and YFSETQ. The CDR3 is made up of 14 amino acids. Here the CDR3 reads CASEQGSGANVLTF. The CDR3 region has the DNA TGCGCCAGCGAGCAGGGCTCTGGGGCCAACGTCCTGACTTTC.

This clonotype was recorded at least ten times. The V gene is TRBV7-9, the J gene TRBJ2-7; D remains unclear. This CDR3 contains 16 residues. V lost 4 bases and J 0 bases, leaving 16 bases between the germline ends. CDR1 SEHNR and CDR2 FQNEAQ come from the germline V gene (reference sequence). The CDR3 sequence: CASSSLRTDSSYEQYF. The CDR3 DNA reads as TGTGCCAGCAGCTCCTTAAGGACGGATAGCTCCTACGAGCAGTACTTC.